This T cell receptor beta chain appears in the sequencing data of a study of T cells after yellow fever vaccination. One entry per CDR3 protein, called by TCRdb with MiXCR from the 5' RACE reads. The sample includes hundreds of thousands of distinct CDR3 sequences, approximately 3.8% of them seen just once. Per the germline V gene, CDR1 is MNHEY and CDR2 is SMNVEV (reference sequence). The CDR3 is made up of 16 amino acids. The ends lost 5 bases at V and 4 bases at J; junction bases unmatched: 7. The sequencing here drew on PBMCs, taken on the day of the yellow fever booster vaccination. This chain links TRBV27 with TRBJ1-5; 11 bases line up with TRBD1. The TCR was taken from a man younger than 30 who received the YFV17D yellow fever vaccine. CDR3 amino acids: CASSPWTGGLNQPQHF. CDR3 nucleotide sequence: TGTGCCAGCAGTCCCTGGACAGGGGGCCTAAATCAGCCCCAGCATTTT.